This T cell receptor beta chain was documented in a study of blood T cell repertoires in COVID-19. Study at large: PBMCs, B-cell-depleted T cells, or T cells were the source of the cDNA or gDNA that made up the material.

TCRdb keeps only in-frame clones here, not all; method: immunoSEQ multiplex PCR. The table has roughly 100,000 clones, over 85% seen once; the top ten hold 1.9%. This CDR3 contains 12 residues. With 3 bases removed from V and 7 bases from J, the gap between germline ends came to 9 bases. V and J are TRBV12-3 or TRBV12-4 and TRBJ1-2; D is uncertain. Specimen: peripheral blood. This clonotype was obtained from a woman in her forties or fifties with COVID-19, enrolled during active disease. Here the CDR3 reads CASSLEGTGYTF. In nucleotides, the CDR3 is TGTGCCAGCAGTTTGGAGGGCACTGGCTACACCTTC.